What follows are 13 T cell receptor beta chains derived from one specimen sequenced in a study of a mutant IDH1 vaccine in newly diagnosed glioma. For these receptors, no antigen is known. Clones were read by immunoSEQ multiplex PCR, and TCRdb kept only the in-frame ones, dropping some. The sample shows about 35,000 clones, 85% to 90% of them seen only once. The time point here: week 47, end of study. The study gave 300 ug of mutant IDH1 20-mer peptide per vaccine dose, with topical imiquimod. The input for sequencing was PBMCs, taken from a glioma patient whose treatment included an IDH1 peptide vaccine. These TCRs come from a woman in her 30s with glioma.

The chain employs TRBV5-1 and TRBJ1-4; no definite D call. The CDR3 sequence is 15 residues long. Per the germline V gene, CDR1 is SGHRS and CDR2 is YFSETQ. Trimming stripped 4 bases from V and 8 bases from J, with 18 bases between. The CDR3 DNA reads as TGCGCCAGCAGCGCGGATACACCCTCGGGGGAAAAACTGTTTTTT. Translating gives CASSADTPSGEKLFF.

This chain joins TRBV5-1 and TRBJ2-7; D gene unclear. Germline V gene lookup returns CDR1 SGHRS and CDR2 YFSETQ. V was clipped by 6 bases and J by 2 bases, with 12 bases between them. There are 13 residues in the CDR3. The CDR3 loop reads CASTYGGTYEQYF. The CDR3 bases are TGCGCCAGCACGTACGGCGGAACCTACGAGCAGTACTTC.

This chain connects TRBV6-5 to TRBJ1-2; D might be TRBD1 (5 bases). The CDR3 runs 10 residues. The germline V gene encodes CDR1 MNHEY and CDR2 SVGAGI. The germline V and J ends were trimmed by 9 bases and 8 bases, with 10 bases remaining between them. CDR3 sequence reads: CASRGAGYTF. CDR3 in DNA: TGTGCCAGTCGTGGGGCCGGCTACACCTTC.

The V call is TRBV5-1, the J call TRBJ1-2, with a weak D call TRBD1 (5 bases). The CDR3 covers 13 residues. The V and J ends lost 3 bases and 8 bases respectively, with 14 bases between them. Germline V lookup: CDR1 SGHRS, CDR2 YFSETQ. In DNA, the CDR3 is TGCGCCAGCAGCTGGCAGGGAGGTTGGGGCTACACCTTC. It yields the protein CASSWQGGWGYTF.

The chain uses TRBV29-1 and TRBJ2-1; tentatively, D is TRBD2 (6 bases). Trimming took off 3 bases at V and 9 bases at J, with 6 bases between the two ends. This CDR3 is built from 10 residues. Per the germline V gene, CDR1 is SQVTM and CDR2 is ANQGSEA. The CDR3 region is CSVEGGEQFF. CDR3 nucleotide sequence: TGCAGCGTTGAGGGGGGTGAGCAGTTCTTC.

This chain joins TRBV25-1 and TRBJ2-1, with 7 positions matching TRBD2. Germline CDR1 MGHDK, CDR2 SYGVNS. V was pared by 1 base and J by 7 bases, with 1 base of the junction left unmatched. This CDR3 contains 13 residues. CDR3 bases: TGTGCCAGCAGTGAATCCGGGGGGAATGAGCAGTTCTTC. This sequence encodes CASSESGGNEQFF.

This chain joins TRBV30 and TRBJ1-1, with D possibly being TRBD1 (5 bases). Trimming removed 5 bases from V and 5 bases from J, with 12 bases in between. The CDR3 covers 12 residues. CDR1 and CDR2 from the germline V gene are GTSNPN and SVGIG (reference sequence). The CDR3 spells CAWDSFLTEAFF. The DNA for the CDR3 is TGTGCCTGGGACAGCTTCCTAACTGAAGCTTTCTTT.

V and J are TRBV6-5 and TRBJ1-2; D gene unclear. The CDR3 is 14 amino acids. Per germline, CDR1 MNHEY and CDR2 SVGAGI. V lost 2 bases and J 6 bases, leaving 13 bases between the germline ends. CDR3 coding DNA: TGTGCCAGCAGTTACAGGGAGCGGTTGGATGGCTACACCTTC. It encodes CASSYRERLDGYTF.

The V call is TRBV30, the J call TRBJ2-3, with D maybe TRBD2 (6 bases). V was trimmed by 0 bases and J by 3 bases, leaving 16 bases between them. This CDR3 is built from 16 residues. CDR1 GTSNPN and CDR2 SVGIG come from the germline V gene (reference sequence). CDR3 residues: CAWSVGYSGGTDTQYF. As DNA, the CDR3 is TGTGCCTGGAGTGTAGGGTATAGTGGGGGGACAGATACGCAGTATTTT.

The CDR3, as DNA: TGTGCCAGCAGCGAAGACAGGGGCAATGAAAAACTGTTTTTT. It specifies CASSEDRGNEKLFF. The chain uses TRBV9 and TRBJ1-4; 8 bases fit TRBD1. From germline, CDR1 is SGDLS and CDR2 YYNGEE. The CDR3 length is 14 residues. J was trimmed by 5 bases and V by 3 bases; bases with no gene match: 3.

The chain combines TRBV6-1 with TRBJ1-6, with D uncertain. The CDR3 contains 13 residues. CDR1 MNHNS and CDR2 SASEGT come from the germline V gene. Trimming left V 3 bases short and J 6 bases short, with 6 bases between. The CDR3 nucleotides read TGTGCCAGCAGTGAGGGCCCTAATTCACCCCTCCACTTT. This sequence encodes CASSEGPNSPLHF.

The gene calls are TRBV6-1 and TRBJ2-7; 10 bases match TRBD1. V lost 5 bases and J lost 1; bases outside the gene matches: 5. Germline V lookup: CDR1 MNHNS, CDR2 SASEGT. The CDR3 totals 15 residues. The CDR3 bases are TGTGCCAGCAGTCACGGGACAGGGGAATCCTACGAGCAGTACTTC. It yields the protein CASSHGTGESYEQYF.

This chain joins TRBV29-1 and TRBJ1-4; TRBD1 is a possible D gene (5 bases). The CDR3 runs 12 residues. Germline values: CDR1 SQVTM, CDR2 ANQGSEA. The V end lost 4 bases, the J end lost 3 bases, and 6 bases lay between the germline ends. The chain's CDR3 is CSVGQSNEKLFF. The CDR3 DNA is TGCAGCGTTGGACAGTCTAATGAAAAACTGTTTTTT.